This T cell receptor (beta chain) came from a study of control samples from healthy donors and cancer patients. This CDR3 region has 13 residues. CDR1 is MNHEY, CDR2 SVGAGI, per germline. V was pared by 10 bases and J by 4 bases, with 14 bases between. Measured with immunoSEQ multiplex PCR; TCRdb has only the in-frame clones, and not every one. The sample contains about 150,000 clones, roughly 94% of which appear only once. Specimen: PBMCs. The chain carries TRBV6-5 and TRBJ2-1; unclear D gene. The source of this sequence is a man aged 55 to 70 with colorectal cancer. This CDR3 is CATATPRYNEQFF. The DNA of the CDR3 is TGTGCCACCGCGACCCCTAGGTACAATGAGCAGTTCTTC.